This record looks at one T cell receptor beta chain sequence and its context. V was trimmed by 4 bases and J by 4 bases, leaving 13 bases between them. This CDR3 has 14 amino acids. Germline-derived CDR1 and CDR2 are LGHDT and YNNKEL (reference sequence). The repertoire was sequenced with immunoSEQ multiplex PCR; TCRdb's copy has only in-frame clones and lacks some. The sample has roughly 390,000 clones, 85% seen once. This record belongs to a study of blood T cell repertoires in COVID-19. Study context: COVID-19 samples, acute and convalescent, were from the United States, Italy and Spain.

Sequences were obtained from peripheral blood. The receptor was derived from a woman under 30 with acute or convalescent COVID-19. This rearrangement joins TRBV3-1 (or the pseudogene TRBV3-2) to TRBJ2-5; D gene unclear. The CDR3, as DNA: TGTGCCAGCAGCCCTGGCCTCCCCCCAGAGACCCAGTACTTC. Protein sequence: CASSPGLPPETQYF.